These 9 T cell receptor beta chains share one sample of origin, sequenced in a study of identical twins. TCRdb independently ran MiXCR on the 5' RACE reads; one entry per CDR3 protein. Of about 1.7 million distinct CDR3 sequences listed, around 33% are singletons. The sequencing input was cord blood. The receptors derive from a newborn girl in good health.

This chain's CDR3 is CAWTRQGKEAFF. CDR3 nucleotides: TGTGCCTGGACTCGACAGGGAAAGGAAGCTTTCTTT. The rearrangement joins TRBV30 to TRBJ1-1, with 7 bases matching TRBD1. The V gene end was trimmed by 4 bases and the J gene end by 8 bases; junction bases not matched to a gene: 7. The CDR3 length is 12 residues. In germline, CDR1 is GTSNPN, CDR2 SVGIG (reference sequence).

This clonotype was seen a single time. A much larger clone differs by one base, so this may be a read error. The V and J genes are TRBV12-3 or TRBV12-4 and TRBJ1-2; the match to TRBD1 covers 8 bases. The CDR3 extends over 14 amino acids. The CDR3 DNA follows: TGTGCCAGCAGTACCAGGGGGCTTGCGTATGACTACACCTTC. This gives the protein CASSTRGLAYDYTF.

The J gene is TRBJ1-4, the V gene TRBV28; D remains unclear. The CDR3 totals 14 residues. Germline CDR1 reads MDHEN; CDR2 reads SYDVKM. V dropped 3 bases and J dropped 8 bases, with 13 bases sitting between them. In nucleotides, the CDR3 is TGTGCCAGCAGTTTTGGTTTAGGGCGAGAAAAACTGTTTTTT. Translating it yields CASSFGLGREKLFF.

This clonotype was picked up one time. This rearrangement joins TRBV7-2 to TRBJ1-2; 8 bases map to TRBD1. The length of the CDR3 is 16 residues. V trimming: 2 bases; J trimming: 5 bases; junction bases outside the gene matches: 10. Germline lookup yields CDR1 SGHTA and CDR2 FQGNSA. CDR3 DNA sequence: TGTGCCAGCAGCTTAAGGCCTCAGGGGGCGCATTATGGCTACACCTTC. Translating it yields CASSLRPQGAHYGYTF.

This clonotype was seen more than once but under ten times. The chain is built from TRBV11-2 and TRBJ2-1; TRBD2 aligns across 11 bases. V gave up 2 bases and J gave up 0 bases; unmatched junction bases: 15. The CDR3 sequence is 21 residues long. Germline V gene data show CDR1 as SGHAT and CDR2 as FQNNGV. The CDR3 DNA follows: TGTGCCAGCAGCTTACAAATTAGGGCTAGCGGGAGGCCTAGCTCCTACAATGAGCAGTTCTTC. Amino acid sequence: CASSLQIRASGRPSSYNEQFF. Drawing the rest from reference TRBV11-2 and TRBJ2-1, the complete variable domain is EAGVAQSPRYKIIEKRQSVAFWCNPISGHATLYWYQQILGQGPKLLIQFQNNGVVDDSQLPKDRFSAERLKGVDSTLKIQPAKLEDSAVYLCASSLQIRASGRPSSYNEQFFGPGTRLTVL.

V is TRBV9 and J is TRBJ2-5; TRBD2 aligns across 7 bases. The germline CDR1 and CDR2 sequences are SGDLS and YYNGEE. The CDR3 runs to 15 residues. J gave up 1 base and V 2 bases, and 5 bases lay outside the gene matches. The CDR3 nucleotides are TGTGCCAGCAGCGTCCCTAGCGGTTCCCAAGAGACCCAGTACTTC. Encoded protein: CASSVPSGSQETQYF.

The chain has TRBV12-3 or TRBV12-4 and TRBJ2-4; TRBD2 aligns across 15 bases. Judging by the DNA end, TRBJ2-5 fits better; the J call may be wrong. CDR3 length: 21 residues. The CDR3 coding sequence is TGTGCCAGCAGCACGGGGCCCTTACCGGGACTAGCGGGAGGAACAAAAGAGACCCAGTACTTC. Encoded protein: CASSTGPLPGLAGGTKETQYF.

The chain has TRBV29-1 and TRBJ2-3; D ambiguous. V was cut by 1 base and J by 5 bases, with 7 bases left in between. CDR1 is SQVTM and CDR2 is ANQGSEA in the germline V gene. This CDR3 contains 12 residues. DNA for the CDR3: TGCAGCGTTGAAGCTTTCCGAGATACGCAGTATTTT. It encodes CSVEAFRDTQYF.

Note on this clonotype: This may be a read error, as it is one base from a much larger clone. V usage is TRBV3-1 and J usage is TRBJ2-5, with TRBD2 matching 12 bases. Per the germline V gene, CDR1 is LGHDT and CDR2 is YNNKEL (reference sequence). This CDR3 contains 17 residues. With 2 bases clipped from V and 11 bases from J, the junction kept 15 bases outside the gene matches. The CDR3 DNA reads TGTGCCAGCAGCCAACTGACGGGACTAGCGGGTCACAATGAGCAGTACTTC. It specifies CASSQLTGLAGHNEQYF.